The sequence of this T cell receptor (beta chain) was determined in a study of blood T cell repertoires in COVID-19. Germline V gives CDR1 PRHDT, CDR2 FYEKMQ (reference sequence). This CDR3 has 15 residues. V lost 4 bases, J lost 0 bases, and 3 bases stayed unmatched. Libraries were prepared by immunoSEQ multiplex PCR; TCRdb keeps only in-frame clonotypes and omits some of them. The sample records about 89,000 clones, about 80% being singletons. This TCR derives from a human donor in a cohort sampled during active COVID-19. The chain has TRBV13 and TRBJ2-7; 10 nucleotides line up with TRBD2. Sequenced: peripheral blood. CDR3: CASSSGLASSYEQYF. The CDR3 bases are TGTGCCAGCAGCTCGGGACTAGCGAGCTCCTACGAGCAGTACTTC.